The 20 T cell receptor beta chains below were found in one sample sequenced in a study of cytomegalovirus exposure and HLA in healthy donors. PCR employed 60 Vbeta and 13 Jbeta primers. Profiling relied on immunoSEQ multiplex PCR, and the TCRdb table lists in-frame clones only, not all of them. The profile shows about 190,000 clones, over 70% of them singletons. The material sequenced was PBMCs. The receptors stem from a woman in her twenties or thirties in good health and CMV-seropositive.

This sequence joins TRBV25-1 and TRBJ1-1; D is unresolved. Trimming stripped 5 bases from V and 3 bases from J, with 13 bases between. From germline, CDR1 is MGHDK and CDR2 SYGVNS. CDR3 length: 14 amino acids. DNA of the CDR3: TGTGCCAGCAGTTCGGATGGGGAGTACACTGAAGCTTTCTTT. It is translated as CASSSDGEYTEAFF.

This clone was detected a few times. This chain joins TRBV6-1 and TRBJ1-3, with D possibly TRBD1 on 5 matching bases. The CDR3 runs 16 residues. V dropped 0 bases and J dropped 4 bases, with 13 bases sitting between them. The V gene's germline CDR1 is MNHNS and CDR2 SASEGT. CDR3 amino acids: CASSEAGGGGGNTIYF. The CDR3 bases are TGTGCCAGCAGTGAAGCTGGGGGAGGTGGGGGAAACACCATATATTTT.

The gene calls are TRBV6-5 and TRBJ1-1, with 8 bases matching TRBD1. Germline CDR1 MNHEY, CDR2 SVGAGI. Unmatched junction bases numbered 12, after V lost 9 bases and J lost 9 bases. The CDR3 consists of 13 residues. The CDR3 protein is CASSGTGHNQAFF. Here the CDR3 DNA reads TGTGCCAGTTCCGGGACAGGACACAACCAAGCTTTCTTT.

CDR3: CASSFVGTSGSHTDTQYF. The DNA of the CDR3 is TGTGCCAGCAGTTTCGTAGGGACTAGCGGGAGCCACACAGATACGCAGTATTTT. The chain is built from TRBV28 and TRBJ2-3; 14 bases are a match to TRBD2. The ends lost 3 bases at V and 2 bases at J; junction bases unmatched: 7. The CDR3 extends over 18 amino acids. The V gene's germline CDR1 is MDHEN and CDR2 SYDVKM.

The J gene is TRBJ2-1, the V gene TRBV19; D perhaps matches TRBD2 (5 bases). Trimming took off 0 bases at V and 4 bases at J, with 7 bases between the two ends. Germline CDR1 reads LNHDA; CDR2 reads SQIVND (reference sequence). This CDR3 contains 14 residues. The CDR3, as DNA: TGTGCCAGTAGTATAGACACGGGATACAATGAGCAGTTCTTC. This sequence encodes CASSIDTGYNEQFF.

Regarding this clone: This sample also contains other DNA sequences that code for the same CDR3. This rearrangement joins TRBV13 to TRBJ2-3; maybe TRBD1 (5 bases). V lost 0 bases and J lost 5, with 9 bases in between. Germline assignment: CDR1 PRHDT and CDR2 FYEKMQ (reference sequence). The CDR3 is made up of 14 amino acids. CDR3 residues: CASSLGRTRDTQYF. The CDR3 coding sequence is TGTGCCAGCAGCTTAGGGCGGACACGAGATACGCAGTATTTT. The entire variable domain, with the rest obtained from reference TRBV13 and TRBJ2-3, is as follows: AAGVIQSPRHLIKEKRETATLKCYPIPRHDTVYWYQQGPGQDPQFLISFYEKMQSDKGSIPDRFSAQQFSDYHSELNMSSLELGDSALYFCASSLGRTRDTQYFGPGTRLTVL.

This clone has more than one count but fewer than ten. This sequence joins TRBV12-5 and TRBJ1-1; a possible D gene is TRBD1 (6 bases). The germline V and J ends were trimmed by 8 bases and 5 bases, with 18 bases remaining between them. Germline values: CDR1 LGHNT, CDR2 FRNRAP. The CDR3 contains 14 residues. The chain's CDR3 is CASPKGVRRTEAFF. DNA of the CDR3: TGTGCTAGTCCTAAGGGGGTAAGGAGGACTGAAGCTTTCTTT.

The chain has TRBV28 and TRBJ2-7; maybe TRBD1 (5 bases). The V gene lost 3 bases and the J gene lost 3 bases, with 9 bases spanning the gap. The CDR3 loop spans 13 amino acids. CDR1 MDHEN and CDR2 SYDVKM come from the germline V gene. CDR3 in DNA: TGTGCCAGCAGTTTGCAGGGCCTCTACGAGCAGTACTTC. It codes for CASSLQGLYEQYF.

Points on this clone: This specimen includes other DNA sequences encoding the same CDR3. V and J are TRBV27 and TRBJ2-3; D is undetermined. The CDR3 runs 12 residues. Trimming removed 6 bases at V and 1 base at J, with 5 bases between. Germline V gene lookup returns CDR1 MNHEY and CDR2 SMNVEV (reference sequence). The CDR3: CASRSGTDTQYF. Here the CDR3 DNA reads TGTGCCAGCAGGAGTGGCACAGATACGCAGTATTTT.

This clone was observed a single time. DNA for the CDR3: TGTGCCAGCAGAGGGGATCCCAATGAGCAGTTCTTC. This codes for CASRGDPNEQFF. The V gene is TRBV6-5, the J gene TRBJ2-1; tentative D call: TRBD1 (5 bases). The length of the CDR3 is 12 residues. Germline V gene data show CDR1 as MNHEY and CDR2 as SVGAGI. Trimming stripped 6 bases from V and 6 bases from J, with 9 bases between.

This clone was observed a handful of times. The J gene is TRBJ1-2, the V gene TRBV6-6, with D perhaps TRBD1 (6 bases). The germline gives CDR1 MNHNY, CDR2 SVGAGI (reference sequence). The CDR3 has 13 amino acids. V lost 8 bases and J 7 bases, leaving 17 bases between the germline ends. The CDR3 loop is CASSKGGAGGYTF. In DNA form, the CDR3 reads TGTGCCAGCTCAAAGGGGGGGGCGGGTGGCTACACCTTC.

This clone came up a few times. J is TRBJ1-2 and V is TRBV28; possible D gene TRBD1, 6 bases. The CDR3 extends over 12 amino acids. Germline V gene data show CDR1 as MDHEN and CDR2 as SYDVKM. Trimming left V 6 bases short and J 8 bases short, with 13 bases between. The CDR3 loop is CASRQGVEGYTF. The CDR3, as DNA: TGTGCCAGCAGACAGGGCGTCGAGGGCTACACCTTC.

This clone occurred once. The rearrangement links TRBV19 to TRBJ1-5, with D unclear. CDR3 length equals 12 residues. The V gene's germline CDR1 is LNHDA and CDR2 SQIVND (reference sequence). The V gene lost 3 bases and the J gene lost 6 bases, with 6 bases spanning the gap. DNA of the CDR3: TGTGCCAGTAGTATCGGTAGTCAGCCCCAGCATTTT. Residues: CASSIGSQPQHF.

The V gene is TRBV19, the J gene TRBJ1-1, with 7 positions matching TRBD1. CDR1 and CDR2 from the germline V gene are LNHDA and SQIVND (reference sequence). The CDR3 extends over 14 amino acids. V shed 5 bases, J shed 2 bases, and the junction held 5 bases outside the gene matches. The CDR3 spells CASSHRGINTEAFF. The CDR3 nucleotides read TGTGCCAGTAGTCACAGGGGAATCAACACTGAAGCTTTCTTT.

This chain uses TRBV7-9 with TRBJ2-7, with TRBD1 identical over 10 bases. CDR3 size: 15 residues. V shed 10 bases, J shed 2 bases, and the junction held 11 bases outside the gene matches. Germline V gene data show CDR1 as SEHNR and CDR2 as FQNEAQ (reference sequence). CDR3 in amino acids: CATRGQGPEAYEQYF. The CDR3 coding sequence is TGTGCCACCAGGGGACAGGGGCCCGAAGCCTACGAGCAGTACTTC.

The chain couples TRBV27 to TRBJ2-5; 7 nucleotides agree with TRBD2. The germline CDR1 and CDR2 sequences are MNHEY and SMNVEV (reference sequence). The V segment lost 9 bases and the J segment 5 bases; nucleotides outside the gene matches: 12. The CDR3 runs 14 residues. The CDR3 nucleotides read TGTGCCAGTAGGGAGGGGCGTCATCTGGAGACCCAGTACTTC. As protein: CASREGRHLETQYF.

This clone is a singleton in its sample. The chain employs TRBV7-9 and TRBJ1-2; 9 bases are shared with TRBD1. The CDR3 runs 13 residues. The V gene's germline CDR1 is SEHNR and CDR2 FQNEAQ (reference sequence). V shed 5 bases, J shed 8 bases, and the junction held 6 bases outside the gene matches. Here the CDR3 DNA reads TGTGCCAGCAGCCTTACAGGGGGCGGCGGCTACACCTTC. It specifies CASSLTGGGGYTF.

The chain combines TRBV21-1 with TRBJ2-2; the DNA was not compared with TRBD1, the D call given in the table. TRBV21-1 has pseudogene status. The CDR3 contains 14 residues. CDR3 sequence (DNA): TGTGCCAGCAGCAAACAAACGAACACCGGGGAGCTGTTTTTT. This encodes CASSKQTNTGELFF.

J is TRBJ2-7 and V is TRBV25-1, with D unclear. In germline, CDR1 is MGHDK, CDR2 SYGVNS. V lost 4 bases and J 0 bases, leaving 10 bases between the germline ends. The CDR3 has 14 residues. CDR3 sequence (DNA): TGTGCCAGCAGTGTCCCGGGTGTCTCCTACGAGCAGTACTTC. Protein sequence: CASSVPGVSYEQYF.

The J gene is TRBJ1-1, the V gene TRBV11-2; the D is unclear. From germline, CDR1 is SGHAT and CDR2 FQNNGV. V dropped 5 bases and J dropped 7 bases, with 17 bases sitting between them. CDR3 length: 14 amino acids. The CDR3 protein is CASSPPGLPREAFF. CDR3 sequence (DNA): TGTGCCAGCAGCCCACCTGGCCTCCCTCGTGAAGCTTTCTTT.